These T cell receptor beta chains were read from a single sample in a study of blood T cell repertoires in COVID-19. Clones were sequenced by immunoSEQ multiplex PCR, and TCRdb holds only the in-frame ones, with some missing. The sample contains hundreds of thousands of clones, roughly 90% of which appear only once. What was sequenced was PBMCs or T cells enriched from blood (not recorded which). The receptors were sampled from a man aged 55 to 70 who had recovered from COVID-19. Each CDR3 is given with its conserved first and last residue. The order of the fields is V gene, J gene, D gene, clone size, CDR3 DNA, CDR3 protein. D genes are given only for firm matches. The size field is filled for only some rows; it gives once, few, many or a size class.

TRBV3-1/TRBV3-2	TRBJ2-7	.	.	TGTGCCAGCAGCCACCGAGACAGGCCAAGGAACGAGCAGTACTTC	CASSHRDRPRNEQYF
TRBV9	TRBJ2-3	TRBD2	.	TGTGCCAGCAGCGTAGTTAGCGGGAGTATCGCAGATACGCAGTATTTT	CASSVVSGSIADTQYF
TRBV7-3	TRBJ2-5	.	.	TGTGCCAGCAGCAAGGACAGAAGTGAGACCCAGTACTTC	CASSKDRSETQYF
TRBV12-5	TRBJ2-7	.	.	TGTGCTAGTGGTTTCGATAGGGGCGAGCAGTACTTC	CASGFDRGEQYF
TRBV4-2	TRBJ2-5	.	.	TGTGCCAGCAGCCAAGATAAAATCCAGACCCAGTACTTC	CASSQDKIQTQYF
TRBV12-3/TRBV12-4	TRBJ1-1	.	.	TGTGCCAGCAGTTTAACAGGGACCACTGAAGCTTTCTTT	CASSLTGTTEAFF
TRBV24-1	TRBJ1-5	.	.	TGTGCCACCAGTGATTCACAGGGTGGCAGCAATCAGCCCCAGCATTTT	CATSDSQGGSNQPQHF
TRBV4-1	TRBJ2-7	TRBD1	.	TGCGCCAGCAGCTTTCGGGACAGGGGCGCCTACGAGCAGTACTTC	CASSFRDRGAYEQYF
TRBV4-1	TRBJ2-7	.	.	TGCGCCAGCAGCCAAGGTGTAGCGGCCAGCCCCTACGAGCAGTACTTC	CASSQGVAASPYEQYF
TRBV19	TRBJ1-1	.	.	TGTGCCAGTAGTATATCCAGAAACACTGAAGCTTTCTTT	CASSISRNTEAFF
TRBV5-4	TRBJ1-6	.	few	TGTGCCAGCAGCTTGATGCAGGGCGCCAGATCCTATAATTCACCCCTCCACTTT	CASSLMQGARSYNSPLHF
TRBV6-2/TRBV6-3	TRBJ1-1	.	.	TGTGCCAGCAGTTCCGGCGGGAACACTGAAGCTTTCTTT	CASSSGGNTEAFF
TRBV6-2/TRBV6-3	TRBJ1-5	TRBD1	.	TGTGCCAGCAGCCGGGGGGGACAGGGTGGACAGCCCCAGCATTTT	CASSRGGQGGQPQHF
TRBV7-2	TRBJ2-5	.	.	TGTGCCAGCAGCTTAGGGACAGTGAAAGAGACCCAGTACTTC	CASSLGTVKETQYF
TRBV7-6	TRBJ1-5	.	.	TGTGCCAGCAGCCATAGGGCGGGTGGCAATCAGCCCCAGCATTTT	CASSHRAGGNQPQHF
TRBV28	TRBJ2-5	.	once	TGTGCCAGCAGCACCTGGGGGGATGGACAAGAGACCCAGTACTTC	CASSTWGDGQETQYF
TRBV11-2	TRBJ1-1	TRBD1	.	TGTGCCAGCAGCCCTATTAGGGGGCAGAACACTGAAGCTTTCTTT	CASSPIRGQNTEAFF
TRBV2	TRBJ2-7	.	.	TGTGCCAGCACTCAGGCCTACGAGCAGTACTTC	CASTQAYEQYF
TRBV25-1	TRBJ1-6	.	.	TGTGCCAGCAGTCGTGGGGGGGCGAGGAATTCACCCCTCCACTTT	CASSRGGARNSPLHF
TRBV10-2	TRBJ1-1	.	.	TGCGCCTCCCTAAGTATTTTGAACACTGAAGCTTTCTTT	CASLSILNTEAFF
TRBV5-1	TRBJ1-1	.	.	TGCGCCAGCAGCTTGTCCGAACTCACTGAAGCTTTCTTT	CASSLSELTEAFF
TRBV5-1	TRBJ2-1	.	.	TGCGCCAGCAGCTTGGAACTAGTTCTCGCCGATGAGCAGTTCTTC	CASSLELVLADEQFF
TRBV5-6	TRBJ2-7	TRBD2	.	TGTGCCAGCAGTGCACTGGCGGGGGGATACTACGAGCAGTACTTC	CASSALAGGYYEQYF
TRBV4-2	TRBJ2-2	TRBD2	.	TGTGCCAGCAGCCAAGTTGTAGCGGGGGGCTTAAACGGGGAGCTGTTTTTT	CASSQVVAGGLNGELFF
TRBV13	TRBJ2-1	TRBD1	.	TGTGCCAGCAGCTTAGGCAGGGGGACTGAGCAGTTCTTC	CASSLGRGTEQFF
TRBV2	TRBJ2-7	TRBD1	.	TGTGCCAGCAGGAATGGACAGGTCAACTACGAGCAGTACTTC	CASRNGQVNYEQYF
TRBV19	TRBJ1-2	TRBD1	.	TGTGCCAGTAGTATCCCCGGGACAGCCACTAACTATGGCTACACCTTC	CASSIPGTATNYGYTF
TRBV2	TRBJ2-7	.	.	TGTGCCAGCAGTCGTGGACGGGCGGGCTCCTACGAGCAGTACTTC	CASSRGRAGSYEQYF